These 24 T cell receptor beta chains were sequenced from one sample in a study of OX40 agonist ivuxolimab in advanced cancers. The table came from immunoSEQ multiplex PCR; TCRdb's copy has only in-frame clones and leaves some out. The repertoire consists of about 78,000 clones, with approximately 80% occurring once and the leading ten covering roughly 0.44%. The sequencing used CD4+ or CD8+ T cells sorted from blood, collected in a trial of the OX40 agonist ivuxolimab. The receptor set was obtained from an adult with an advanced solid tumor such as melanoma, head and neck, liver or kidney cancer.

The V and J genes are TRBV5-1 and TRBJ1-2; no firm D call. The CDR3 loop spans 16 amino acids. V was pared by 4 bases and J by 7 bases, with 23 bases between. Germline CDR1 and CDR2: SGHRS and YFSETQ. The CDR3: CASSSRKYPLKSGYTF. In DNA form, the CDR3 reads TGCGCCAGCAGCAGCCGAAAATATCCCTTAAAATCTGGCTACACCTTC.

The chain carries TRBV9 and TRBJ2-5, with TRBD2 matching 8 bases. The germline gives CDR1 SGDLS, CDR2 YYNGEE. The CDR3 is 15 amino acids. J was trimmed by 2 bases and V by 4 bases; bases with no gene match: 7. CDR3: CASSPIGTSQETQYF. As DNA, the CDR3 is TGTGCCAGCAGCCCAATTGGGACTAGTCAAGAGACCCAGTACTTC.

The chain carries TRBV7-9 and TRBJ2-6; D is perhaps TRBD2 (7 bases). V shed 8 bases and J shed 0 bases, with 23 bases lying between them. This CDR3 is 19 amino acids long. CDR1 and CDR2 from the germline V gene are SEHNR and FQNEAQ (reference sequence). The CDR3 DNA follows: TGTGCCAGCCGCGACTGGGGAGGGGGAAAGGTCTCTGGGGCCAACGTCCTGACTTTC. Translating gives CASRDWGGGKVSGANVLTF.

The V call is TRBV19, the J call TRBJ2-1, with D perhaps matching TRBD1 (6 bases). The CDR3 is made up of 14 amino acids. The V gene's germline CDR1 is LNHDA and CDR2 SQIVND (reference sequence). V was trimmed by 10 bases and J by 6 bases, leaving 19 bases between them. CDR3 sequence: CAISYLQGFNEQFF. In DNA form, the CDR3 reads TGTGCCATATCCTACCTCCAGGGGTTCAATGAGCAGTTCTTC.

The J gene is TRBJ2-2, the V gene TRBV5-1; 11 nucleotides line up with TRBD2. Germline V gene sequence: CDR1 SGHRS, CDR2 YFSETQ. This CDR3 has 16 amino acids. Trimming removed 2 bases from V and 4 bases from J; junction bases left unmatched: 4. The CDR3 nucleotides read TGCGCCAGCAGCTTCCTAGCGGGGGGCCCCACCGGGGAGCTGTTTTTT. Residues: CASSFLAGGPTGELFF.

V and J are TRBV18 and TRBJ2-1; 7 nucleotides agree with TRBD1. Germline values: CDR1 KGHSH, CDR2 LQKENI. Trimming took 6 bases from V and 5 from J; bases not matched to a gene: 7. This CDR3 region has 14 residues. DNA of the CDR3: TGTGCCAGCTCCCGGGGACAGATTAACAATGAGCAGTTCTTC. This gives the protein CASSRGQINNEQFF.

The chain recombines TRBV5-1 with TRBJ1-1, with D perhaps TRBD1 (6 bases). Germline V gene lookup returns CDR1 SGHRS and CDR2 YFSETQ. This CDR3 spans 15 amino acids. The V end lost 5 bases, the J end lost 2 bases, and 16 bases lay between the germline ends. The CDR3 sequence: CASRGNREINTEAFF. The CDR3 nucleotides are TGCGCCAGCAGAGGGAACAGGGAAATAAACACTGAAGCTTTCTTT.

The chain recombines TRBV5-4 with TRBJ2-1; TRBD2 matches 13 bases. With V trimmed by 6 bases and J by 7 bases, 10 bases remained unmatched. Germline CDR1 SGHNT, CDR2 YYREEE (reference sequence). The CDR3 has 16 amino acids. The DNA of the CDR3 is TGTGCCAGCACCTTCCCGGGACTAGCGGGGAAGAATGAGCAGTTCTTC. The encoded protein is CASTFPGLAGKNEQFF.

The chain has TRBV28 and TRBJ2-7; TRBD1 is a possible D gene (6 bases). CDR1 MDHEN and CDR2 SYDVKM come from the germline V gene. V was shortened by 4 bases and J by 7 bases, with 17 bases between the two germline ends. The CDR3 extends over 14 amino acids. The CDR3 spells CASSWAGRGWEQYV. CDR3 sequence (DNA): TGTGCCAGCAGTTGGGCGGGCAGGGGTTGGGAGCAGTACGTC.

This clone was seen once. The chain has TRBV5-4 and TRBJ2-4, with TRBD2 as a possible D gene (5 bases). This CDR3 is 14 amino acids long. The germline CDR1 and CDR2 sequences are SGHNT and YYREEE (reference sequence). V was shortened by 5 bases and J by 1 base, with 10 bases between the two germline ends. This CDR3 reads CASSMTGAKNIQYF. CDR3 DNA: TGTGCCAGCAGTATGACGGGGGCCAAAAACATTCAGTACTTC.

The chain links TRBV30 to TRBJ1-4; tentatively, D is TRBD1 (5 bases). This CDR3 spans 14 amino acids. Trimming shortened V by 4 bases and J by 5 bases, and 14 bases separated the two germline ends. In germline, CDR1 is GTSNPN, CDR2 SVGIG (reference sequence). The CDR3 loop reads CAWTPGPKNEKLFF. Here the CDR3 DNA reads TGTGCCTGGACGCCGGGACCGAAGAATGAAAAACTGTTTTTT.

V gene TRBV7-2 combines with J gene TRBJ2-1, with TRBD2 identical over 13 bases. This CDR3 comprises 17 residues. Germline V gene data show CDR1 as SGHTA and CDR2 as FQGNSA. V shed 5 bases and J 2 bases; nucleotides not matched to a gene: 6. The CDR3 coding sequence is TGTGCCAGCAGCGCCCGACTAGCGGGAGGCACCTACAATGAGCAGTTCTTC. It specifies CASSARLAGGTYNEQFF. Looking up the rest from reference TRBV7-2 and TRBJ2-1 gives the full variable domain: GAGVSQSPSNKVTEKGKDVELRCDPISGHTALYWYRQSLGQGLEFLIYFQGNSAPDKSGLPSDRFSAERTGGSVSTLTIQRTQQEDSAVYLCASSARLAGGTYNEQFFGPGTRLTVL.

J is TRBJ2-1 and V is TRBV27, with D unclear. CDR1 is MNHEY and CDR2 is SMNVEV in the germline V gene (reference sequence). The CDR3 spans 15 residues. Trimming removed 5 bases at V and 3 bases at J, with 14 bases between. The CDR3 sequence: CASSLDRLLYNEQFF. The DNA of the CDR3 is TGTGCCAGCAGTCTTGACCGACTTCTCTACAATGAGCAGTTCTTC.

The gene calls are TRBV5-1 and TRBJ1-3, with 7 bases matching TRBD1. The germline gives CDR1 SGHRS, CDR2 YFSETQ. CDR3 length: 15 amino acids. After removal of 3 bases from V and 0 bases from J, the junction contained 3 bases not matched to a gene. Written as DNA, the CDR3 is TGCGCCAGCAGCTCGGGACAGTTCTCTGGAAACACCATATATTTT. Encoded protein: CASSSGQFSGNTIYF.

The chain recombines TRBV7-7 with TRBJ2-5; TRBD2 matches 9 bases. Trimming at V came to 1 base and at J to 6 bases, leaving 9 bases not matched to a gene. The CDR3 runs to 16 residues. CDR1 and CDR2 (germline): SSHAT, FNYEAQ (reference sequence). The CDR3 protein is CASSLGTGTSLQTQYF. CDR3 sequence (DNA): TGTGCCAGCAGCTTAGGGACCGGGACTAGCTTGCAGACCCAGTACTTC.

The V call is TRBV5-1, the J call TRBJ2-3; a possible D gene is TRBD2 (6 bases). Trimming left V 4 bases short and J 1 base short, with 10 bases between. Germline-derived CDR1 and CDR2 are SGHRS and YFSETQ. The CDR3 totals 14 residues. In DNA form, the CDR3 reads TGCGCCAGCAGCCGCATAGCGGGCACAGATACGCAGTATTTT. It specifies CASSRIAGTDTQYF.

This clone has just one count. The V gene is TRBV7-9, the J gene TRBJ1-5; D is ambiguous. Trimming took off 5 bases at V and 1 base at J, with 15 bases between the two ends. Germline loops: CDR1 SEHNR, CDR2 FQNEAQ (reference sequence). The CDR3 extends over 16 amino acids. The CDR3 reads CASSHSGEGSNQPQHF. The CDR3 DNA follows: TGTGCCAGCAGCCACTCCGGTGAGGGAAGCAATCAGCCCCAGCATTTT. The whole variable domain, filled in from reference TRBV7-9 and TRBJ1-5, reads DTGVSQNPRHKITKRGQNVTFRCDPISEHNRLYWYRQTLGQGPEFLTYFQNEAQLEKSRLLSDRFSAERPKGSFSTLEIQRTEQGDSAMYLCASSHSGEGSNQPQHFGDGTRLSIL.

The chain recombines TRBV18 with TRBJ1-5; D remains ambiguous. The germline V gene encodes CDR1 KGHSH and CDR2 LQKENI. The CDR3 totals 14 residues. Trimming shortened V by 6 bases and J by 0 bases, and 9 bases separated the two germline ends. The CDR3 here is CASSDSLSNQPQHF. In DNA, the CDR3 is TGTGCCAGCTCGGACTCTCTTAGCAATCAGCCCCAGCATTTT.

The CDR3 DNA reads as TGTGCCTCCCCGAGTCGGACTACGAACACCGGGGAGCTGTTTTTT. It yields the protein CASPSRTTNTGELFF. The rearrangement joins TRBV30 to TRBJ2-2; D possibly corresponds to TRBD2 (6 bases). The V end was cut by 7 bases, the J end by 0 bases, with 15 bases between. The CDR3 is 15 residues long. Per germline, CDR1 GTSNPN and CDR2 SVGIG (reference sequence). Variable domain in full (rest from reference TRBV30 and TRBJ2-2): SQTIHQWPATLVQPVGSPLSLECTVEGTSNPNLYWYRQAAGRGLQLLFYSVGIGQISSEVPQNLSASRPQDRQFILSSKKLLLSDSGFYLCASPSRTTNTGELFFGEGSRLTVL.

The chain is built from TRBV5-8 and TRBJ1-3; D gene unclear. Germline loops: CDR1 SGHTS, CDR2 YDEGEE. CDR3 size: 16 residues. The V and J ends lost 4 bases and 0 bases respectively, with 14 bases between them. The CDR3 DNA follows: TGTGCCAGCAGCAAGCCCCAACCTCTCTCTGGAAACACCATATATTTT. Amino acid sequence: CASSKPQPLSGNTIYF. The variable domain in full, completed from reference TRBV5-8 and TRBJ1-3, reads EAGVTQSPTHLIKTRGQQATLRCSPISGHTSVYWYQQALGLGLQFLLWYDEGEERNRGNFPPRFSGRQFPNYSSELNVNALELEDSALYLCASSKPQPLSGNTIYFGEGSWLTVV.

Here the CDR3 DNA reads TGTGCCAGCAGTGAATGGCGGGATAGCAATCAGCCCCAGCATTTT. Protein: CASSEWRDSNQPQHF. V gene TRBV6-1 combines with J gene TRBJ1-5; D remains unclear. Germline V gene data show CDR1 as MNHNS and CDR2 as SASEGT. This CDR3 comprises 15 residues. Trimming took off 2 bases at V and 0 bases at J, with 8 bases between the two ends.

The chain couples TRBV7-8 to TRBJ1-1, with a weak D call TRBD1 (5 bases). The CDR3 runs 13 residues. V was cut by 3 bases and J by 1 base, with 6 bases left in between. Germline assignment: CDR1 SGHVS and CDR2 FQNEAQ. Here the CDR3 DNA reads TGTGCCAGCAGCTTTAGGGGGAACACTGAAGCTTTCTTT. Translating gives CASSFRGNTEAFF.

The chain recombines TRBV28 with TRBJ2-7; D gene ambiguous. The CDR3 is 12 amino acids. Deletions cut 4 bases from V and 4 bases from J, with 8 bases between. Germline values: CDR1 MDHEN, CDR2 SYDVKM. CDR3 sequence: CASSSGLYEQYF. CDR3 nucleotides: TGTGCCAGCAGTTCGGGCCTTTACGAGCAGTACTTC.

The chain recombines TRBV19 with TRBJ1-5; D is uncertain. Germline V lookup: CDR1 LNHDA, CDR2 SQIVND (reference sequence). This CDR3 contains 17 residues. Trimming removed 7 bases at V and 0 bases at J, with 19 bases between. CDR3 sequence reads: CASTFPLYSVSNQPQHF. CDR3 bases: TGTGCCAGTACATTCCCCCTCTACAGCGTTAGCAATCAGCCCCAGCATTTT.